The 23 T cell receptor beta chains listed next were all sequenced from one sample in a study of glioma-infiltrating T cells. Amplification of TCR alpha and beta CDR3 regions from RNA used iRepertoire nested multiplex PCR. TCRdb passed the multiplex PCR reads through MiXCR, listing each CDR3 protein once. The table lists approximately 90,000 distinct CDR3 sequences, 23% of them singletons. The sequenced sample was glioma tissue, nonneoplastic brain tissue, or PBMCs (not recorded which). The receptor set was obtained from a human donor with low-grade glioma or glioblastoma, undergoing nonglioma brain surgery, or in good health (not recorded which).

The chain combines TRBV5-4 with TRBJ2-3, with D possibly matching TRBD2 (6 bases). This CDR3 region has 14 residues. Trimming removed 1 base from V and 3 bases from J, with 9 bases in between. The germline V gene encodes CDR1 SGHNT and CDR2 YYREEE (reference sequence). The DNA of the CDR3 is TGTGCCAGCAGCTTGAATGCGGGAACAGATACGCAGTATTTT. This translates into CASSLNAGTDTQYF.

A word on this clonotype: Since a much larger clone is just one base distant, this may be a read error. The chain employs TRBV11-2 and TRBJ1-1, with TRBD1 as a possible D gene (6 bases). The CDR3 is made up of 11 amino acids. Trimming shortened V by 11 bases and J by 7 bases, and 14 bases separated the two germline ends. Germline CDR1 is SGHAT and CDR2 is FQNNGV. CDR3: CAREGDNEAFF. The CDR3 DNA sequence: TGTGCCCGAGAAGGGGACAATGAAGCTTTCTTT.

This clonotype has ten or more counts. The V gene is TRBV6-1, the J gene TRBJ2-5; TRBD1 agrees at 8 bases. The V gene's germline CDR1 is MNHNS and CDR2 SASEGT. Trimming cost V 4 bases and J 2 bases; bases outside gene matches: 9. The length of the CDR3 is 16 residues. Here the CDR3 reads CASSVSPGGAQETQYF. CDR3 nucleotide sequence: TGTGCCAGCAGTGTTTCCCCAGGGGGCGCGCAAGAGACCCAGTACTTC.

This clonotype was recorded many times. The rearrangement uses TRBV20-1 and TRBJ2-3; TRBD1 might be the D (6 bases). There are 15 residues in the CDR3. V was pared by 0 bases and J by 1 base, with 11 bases between. Germline CDR1 DFQATT, CDR2 SNEGSKA (reference sequence). CDR3 loop: CSARDARTGTDTQYF. CDR3 bases: TGCAGTGCTAGAGATGCGAGGACAGGCACAGATACGCAGTATTTT.

This clonotype was observed at least ten times. This sequence joins TRBV11-2 and TRBJ2-1, with TRBD1 matching 8 bases. Per germline, CDR1 SGHAT and CDR2 FQNNGV. The CDR3 has 15 residues. The ends lost 5 bases at V and 4 bases at J; junction bases unmatched: 7. The CDR3 DNA is TGTGCCAGCAGCCCAGCTGGACAGGGTTACAATGAGCAGTTCTTC. Amino acid sequence: CASSPAGQGYNEQFF.

This clonotype was seen repeatedly, ten times or more. The chain carries TRBV24-1 and TRBJ2-3; no clear D. CDR3 length: 13 residues. Deletions cut 3 bases from V and 5 bases from J, with 8 bases between. The germline gives CDR1 KGHDR, CDR2 SFDVKD. The CDR3 reads CATSDDTGDTQYF. The CDR3 DNA reads TGTGCCACCAGTGATGATACGGGAGATACGCAGTATTTT.

The genes are TRBV19 and TRBJ2-7; D remains unclear. V was cut by 1 base and J by 3 bases, with 19 bases left in between. Per germline, CDR1 LNHDA and CDR2 SQIVND (reference sequence). There are 17 residues in the CDR3. CDR3 loop: CASSIGQNARISYEQYF. DNA of the CDR3: TGTGCCAGTAGTATAGGTCAGAATGCCAGGATAAGCTACGAGCAGTACTTC.

This sequence joins TRBV19 and TRBJ2-2; D gene ambiguous. CDR1 is LNHDA, CDR2 SQIVND, per germline (reference sequence). The CDR3 covers 12 residues. Trimming removed 6 bases from V and 3 bases from J, with 5 bases in between. The CDR3 reads CASRKDTGELFF. The CDR3 bases are TGTGCCAGTAGAAAGGACACCGGGGAGCTGTTTTTT.

As concerns this clonotype: The junction does not match germline at one end; this may be a read error. This sequence joins TRBV9 and TRBJ1-2; D not certain. Germline CDR1 SGDLS, CDR2 YYNGEE. CDR3 length equals 11 residues. The chain's CDR3 is CVSSVSGGHTF. The CDR3 nucleotides are TGTGTCAGCAGCGTTTCTGGCGGCCACACCTTC.

This clonotype was picked up many times. The chain employs TRBV24-1 and TRBJ1-1, with a tentative D call TRBD1 (5 bases). Germline CDR1 and CDR2: KGHDR and SFDVKD. Between the trimmed V and J ends, which lost 7 bases and 1 base, there was a span of 9 bases. The CDR3 runs 13 residues. The DNA for the CDR3 is TGTGCCACCAGGGACAACTGGAACACTGAAGCTTTCTTT. This encodes CATRDNWNTEAFF.

This clonotype was picked up many times. This chain connects TRBV7-8 to TRBJ1-6; D uncertain. V was pared by 0 bases and J by 11 bases, with 11 bases between. This CDR3 comprises 14 residues. Germline V gene data show CDR1 as SGHVS and CDR2 as FQNEAQ. The DNA for the CDR3 is TGTGCCAGCAGCTTAGCAGCCGGGAACGCACCCCTCCACTTT. It translates to CASSLAAGNAPLHF.

This clonotype came up a few times. A much larger clone lies a single base off, so this may be a read error. The chain carries TRBV4-2 and TRBJ2-3; D possibly corresponds to TRBD1 (6 bases). The CDR3 is 16 amino acids. Trimming removed 3 bases from V and 1 base from J, with 14 bases in between. Germline-derived CDR1 and CDR2 are LGHNA and YNFKEQ. The CDR3 coding sequence is TGTGCCAGCAGCCAGCATGGGGCAGGGGGCACAGATACGCAGTATTTT. This gives the protein CASSQHGAGGTDTQYF.

There are many counts of this clonotype. The chain recombines TRBV7-8 with TRBJ1-2; D is unclear. Germline V gives CDR1 SGHVS, CDR2 FQNEAQ. V lost 6 bases and J lost 8, with 16 bases in between. The CDR3 loop spans 13 amino acids. The CDR3 bases are TGTGCCAGCAGACCTCCCCAGTCTGGAGGCTACACCTTC. It codes for CASRPPQSGGYTF.

The rearrangement joins TRBV3-1 to TRBJ1-5; D is unclear. V lost 2 bases and J 0 bases, leaving 11 bases between the germline ends. Looked up from germline, CDR1 is LGHDT and CDR2 is YNNKEL (reference sequence). CDR3 length: 16 amino acids. The CDR3 reads CASSQNLVSSNQPQHF. The DNA for the CDR3 is TGTGCCAGCAGCCAAAACCTAGTTTCTAGCAATCAGCCCCAGCATTTT.

This clonotype was seen at least ten times. V and J are TRBV7-2 and TRBJ2-4; D is uncertain. V was shortened by 5 bases and J by 0 bases, with 8 bases between the two germline ends. There are 14 residues in the CDR3. CDR1 is SGHTA, CDR2 FQGNSA, per germline. CDR3 loop: CASSPSEAKNIQYF. The CDR3 region has the DNA TGTGCCAGCAGCCCCAGTGAAGCCAAAAACATTCAGTACTTC.

This clonotype was observed at least ten times. The V call is TRBV27, the J call TRBJ2-3; 7 bases are shared with TRBD2. CDR3 length: 17 amino acids. V shed 6 bases, J shed 1 base, and the junction held 13 bases outside the gene matches. Germline values: CDR1 MNHEY, CDR2 SMNVEV (reference sequence). The CDR3 DNA sequence: TGTGCCAGCAGCTTCCGGTGGGGGAGCGGGGGCACAGATACGCAGTATTTT. Translated, it gives CASSFRWGSGGTDTQYF.

This clonotype was detected many times. The chain employs TRBV3-1 and TRBJ1-1; 7 nucleotides line up with TRBD1. V dropped 1 base and J dropped 0; count of bases not matched to a gene: 5. Looked up from germline, CDR1 is LGHDT and CDR2 is YNNKEL (reference sequence). The CDR3 spans 16 residues. This CDR3 is CASSQGGTAMNTEAFF. Written as DNA, the CDR3 is TGTGCCAGCAGCCAAGGGGGGACAGCTATGAACACTGAAGCTTTCTTT. The full variable domain, in which reference TRBV3-1 and TRBJ1-1 provide the parts outside the CDR3, is DTAVSQTPKYLVTQMGNDKSIKCEQNLGHDTMYWYKQDSKKFLKIMFSYNNKELIINETVPNRFSPKSPDKAHLNLHINSLELGDSAVYFCASSQGGTAMNTEAFFGQGTRLTVV.

About this clonotype itself: This may stem from a read error, because a much larger clone lies one nucleotide away. This sequence joins TRBV2 and TRBJ2-3; D uncertain. This CDR3 comprises 13 residues. The germline CDR1 and CDR2 sequences are SNHLY and FYNNEI. Trimming took off 6 bases at V and 7 bases at J, with 14 bases between the two ends. CDR3 residues: CASSADPPYTQYF. The CDR3 DNA is TGTGCCAGCAGCGCGGACCCACCGTATACGCAGTATTTT.

This clonotype showed up just a few times. This chain joins TRBV3-1 and TRBJ2-1; D is possibly TRBD2 (5 bases). V was shortened by 4 bases and J by 4 bases, with 8 bases between the two germline ends. Germline V lookup: CDR1 LGHDT, CDR2 YNNKEL (reference sequence). The CDR3 covers 13 residues. This chain's CDR3 is CASSPGLYNEQFF. For the CDR3, the DNA is TGTGCCAGCAGCCCAGGACTTTACAATGAGCAGTTCTTC.

Remarks on this clonotype: A read error is possible here, since a much larger clone lies one base away. Given the absence of the conserved phenylalanine or tryptophan at the CDR3 end, a read error is likely. The chain is built from TRBV7-2 and TRBJ1-4; the match to TRBD1 covers 8 bases. This CDR3 is 14 amino acids long. J was trimmed by 5 bases and V by 5 bases; bases with no gene match: 4. Germline values: CDR1 SGHTA, CDR2 FQGNSA. CDR3 sequence reads: CASSKRTGNEKLFS. CDR3 sequence (DNA): TGTGCCAGCAGCAAACGGACAGGGAATGAAAAACTGTTTTCT.

This clonotype was seen ten or more times. The chain recombines TRBV19 with TRBJ2-7, with 10 bases lining up with TRBD2. Germline V gene data show CDR1 as LNHDA and CDR2 as SQIVND (reference sequence). Losses at the gene ends were 10 bases for V and 5 bases for J; bases not matched to a gene: 8. The CDR3 is 13 residues long. DNA of the CDR3: TGTGCCACATTAGCGGGAGGTGCCCACGAGCAGTACTTC. Amino acid sequence: CATLAGGAHEQYF.

This clonotype was counted once. Here the CDR3 omits its conserved ending phenylalanine or tryptophan, so a read error is the likely source. V gene TRBV9 combines with J gene TRBJ2-5, with D possibly TRBD1 on 6 matching bases. The CDR3 consists of 14 residues. Germline V gene lookup returns CDR1 SGDLS and CDR2 YYNGEE. Trimming took off 3 bases at V and 2 bases at J, with 11 bases between the two ends. CDR3 DNA sequence: TGTGCCAGCAGCGCCCGACAGGCACAAGAGACCCAGTACTTA. Translating it yields CASSARQAQETQYL.

By proportion, this clonotype is medium-sized. This sequence joins TRBV20-1 and TRBJ2-7; a weak D match, TRBD1 (6 bases). CDR1 DFQATT and CDR2 SNEGSKA come from the germline V gene (reference sequence). V gave up 3 bases and J gave up 0 bases, with 15 bases separating them. This CDR3 spans 15 amino acids. The CDR3, as DNA: TGCAGTGCTAGTCCTTTTGGACAGATCTCCTACGAGCAGTACTTC. Protein sequence: CSASPFGQISYEQYF.